This entry concerns a single T cell receptor (beta chain). The data are from a study of blood T cell repertoires in COVID-19. CDR1 is MNHEY, CDR2 SVGEGT, per germline. CDR3 length equals 13 residues. Trimming left V 2 bases short and J 17 bases short, with 18 bases between. Some clones are missing from TCRdb's copy, which holds only in-frame ones; the method was immunoSEQ multiplex PCR. The table includes some 200,000 clones, roughly 86% detected once. This sequence originates from a man between 18 and 35 years old with acute COVID-19. Sequencing input: PBMCs or T cells enriched from blood (not recorded which). This sequence joins TRBV6-2 or TRBV6-3 and TRBJ1-4, with D possibly TRBD1 on 5 matching bases. CDR3: CASSYDGGTEPFF. The CDR3 DNA reads TGTGCCAGCAGTTACGACGGAGGGACGGAGCCATTTTTT.